Each of the 32 T cell receptor beta chains below was sequenced from the same sample in a study of blood T cell repertoires in COVID-19. Method: immunoSEQ multiplex PCR; TCRdb's copy keeps in-frame clones and lacks some. The table has 150,000 or so clones, more than 75% seen once; the top ten hold roughly 6.6%. Sequencing was carried out using peripheral blood. These receptors originate from a man older than 75 with acute or convalescent COVID-19.

The J gene is TRBJ1-2, the V gene TRBV14; a weak D match, TRBD1 (6 bases). Trimming pared 2 bases from V and 8 bases from J, leaving 12 bases between. Germline V CDR1 and CDR2: SGHDN, FVKESK. CDR3 length: 13 residues. DNA for the CDR3: TGTGCCAGCAGCCAAAATGGGGGCGCGGGCTACACCTTC. Its protein product is CASSQNGGAGYTF.

The V gene is TRBV9, the J gene TRBJ2-2, with D maybe TRBD1 (6 bases). The CDR3 extends over 15 amino acids. Germline lookup yields CDR1 SGDLS and CDR2 YYNGEE. V lost 1 base to trimming and J lost 7 bases, with 14 bases between them. The CDR3 DNA follows: TGTGCCAGCAGCGTAACGGACAGTACTTACGGGGAGCTGTTTTTT. Its protein product is CASSVTDSTYGELFF.

The chain carries TRBV19 and TRBJ2-5; tentatively, D is TRBD2 (6 bases). CDR3 length: 16 amino acids. The V gene lost 0 bases and the J gene lost 2 bases, with 13 bases spanning the gap. In germline, CDR1 is LNHDA, CDR2 SQIVND (reference sequence). The CDR3 protein is CASSIDRAGRQETQYF. In DNA form, the CDR3 reads TGTGCCAGTAGTATAGATCGGGCGGGGAGACAAGAGACCCAGTACTTC.

This clone came up a few times. Other nucleotide sequences from this sample produce the same CDR3. J is TRBJ1-5 and V is TRBV3-1 (or the pseudogene TRBV3-2); D call uncertain. Germline lookup yields CDR1 LGHDT and CDR2 YNNKEL (reference sequence). The CDR3 contains 14 residues. V was shortened by 2 bases and J by 2 bases, with 7 bases between the two germline ends. The CDR3 is CASSQSGGNQPQHF. In DNA form, the CDR3 reads TGTGCCAGCAGCCAATCCGGGGGCAATCAGCCCCAGCATTTT.

The rearrangement links TRBV3-1 (or the pseudogene TRBV3-2) to TRBJ1-6, with TRBD1 matching over 8 bases. The CDR3 runs to 14 residues. The germline CDR1 and CDR2 sequences are LGHDT and YNNKEL (reference sequence). The V segment lost 5 bases and the J segment 10 bases; nucleotides outside the gene matches: 7. CDR3 sequence: CASSTTGARSPLHF. The CDR3 bases are TGTGCCAGCAGCACGACAGGGGCGAGGTCACCCCTCCACTTT.

This rearrangement joins TRBV5-1 to TRBJ2-2; 9 bases map to TRBD1. This CDR3 spans 15 amino acids. CDR1 is SGHRS, CDR2 YFSETQ, per germline. V was clipped by 5 bases and J by 4 bases; unmatched bases: 6. The CDR3 nucleotides are TGCGCCAGCAGTGGACAGGGGTTGGGCACCGGGGAGCTGTTTTTT. Residues: CASSGQGLGTGELFF.

The chain couples TRBV7-2 to TRBJ1-2; D unclear. CDR1 and CDR2 from the germline V gene are SGHTA and FQGNSA. Trimming removed 1 base from V and 8 bases from J, with 14 bases in between. CDR3 length: 14 amino acids. CDR3 loop: CASSLDAGAWGYTF. DNA of the CDR3: TGTGCCAGCAGCTTAGATGCGGGAGCCTGGGGCTACACCTTC.

This chain connects TRBV6-5 to TRBJ1-1; D is unresolved. Looked up from germline, CDR1 is MNHEY and CDR2 is SVGAGI. CDR3 length: 14 residues. V lost 7 bases to trimming and J lost 1 base, with 13 bases between them. The DNA of the CDR3 is TGTGCCAGCACCCCGTCGGGAGAGAACACTGAAGCTTTCTTT. Protein sequence: CASTPSGENTEAFF.

The genes are TRBV5-6 and TRBJ1-5, with a possible D match to TRBD1 (6 bases). Trimming stripped 2 bases from V and 2 bases from J, with 11 bases between. The CDR3 extends over 15 amino acids. CDR1 and CDR2 from the germline V gene are SGHDT and YYEEEE. CDR3 bases: TGTGCCAGCAGCTTCAGGGGAACGGGCAATCAGCCCCAGCATTTT. Its translation is CASSFRGTGNQPQHF. Based on the CDR3 plus reference TRBV5-6 and TRBJ1-5, the full variable domain is DAGVTQSPTHLIKTRGQQVTLRCSPKSGHDTVSWYQQALGQGPQFIFQYYEEEERQRGNFPDRFSGHQFPNYSSELNVNALLLGDSALYLCASSFRGTGNQPQHFGDGTRLSIL.

The genes are TRBV29-1 and TRBJ1-4, with D unresolved. CDR1 and CDR2 (germline): SQVTM, ANQGSEA. There are 15 residues in the CDR3. Deletions cut 3 bases from V and 4 bases from J, with 15 bases between. The CDR3 DNA follows: TGCAGCGTTGACGGTGAGGGTTCGGATAATGAAAAACTGTTTTTT. Protein sequence: CSVDGEGSDNEKLFF.

This rearrangement joins TRBV18 to TRBJ1-1; D is uncertain. Trimming cost V 8 bases and J 3 bases, with 16 bases left between them. In germline, CDR1 is KGHSH, CDR2 LQKENI. CDR3 length: 14 amino acids. The CDR3 loop reads CASTQGSGHTEAFF. The DNA of the CDR3 is TGTGCCAGCACCCAAGGCAGCGGCCACACTGAAGCTTTCTTT.

This rearrangement joins TRBV21-1 to TRBJ1-1. TRBV21-1 is classified as a pseudogene. This CDR3 has 18 amino acids. CDR3 in amino acids: CASSKAREGFPVSTEAFF. The CDR3 DNA follows: TGTGCCAGCAGCAAAGCGCGGGAGGGATTCCCTGTGAGCACTGAAGCTTTCTTT.

The V and J genes are TRBV5-6 and TRBJ2-5; possible D gene TRBD1, 6 bases. V lost 4 bases to trimming and J lost 0 bases, with 10 bases between them. The CDR3 totals 14 residues. Germline V lookup: CDR1 SGHDT, CDR2 YYEEEE. The CDR3 loop reads CASSPDRHQETQYF. The CDR3 DNA reads TGTGCCAGCAGCCCGGACAGACACCAAGAGACCCAGTACTTC. Looking up the rest from reference TRBV5-6 and TRBJ2-5 gives the full variable domain: DAGVTQSPTHLIKTRGQQVTLRCSPKSGHDTVSWYQQALGQGPQFIFQYYEEEERQRGNFPDRFSGHQFPNYSSELNVNALLLGDSALYLCASSPDRHQETQYFGPGTRLLVL.

This clone showed up just once. The chain is built from TRBV20-1 and TRBJ1-2; D is uncertain. This CDR3 is built from 13 residues. With 3 bases removed from V and 4 bases from J, the gap between germline ends came to 12 bases. Germline V gene lookup returns CDR1 DFQATT and CDR2 SNEGSKA (reference sequence). This CDR3 reads CSASKGEVYGYTF. CDR3 sequence (DNA): TGCAGTGCTAGTAAGGGAGAGGTCTATGGCTACACCTTC.

The chain recombines TRBV5-1 with TRBJ2-3; D is undetermined. Looked up from germline, CDR1 is SGHRS and CDR2 is YFSETQ. V was pared by 0 bases and J by 5 bases, with 10 bases between. CDR3 length: 14 residues. For the CDR3, the DNA is TGCGCCAGCAGCTTGGATGGAGTTGGAGATACGCAGTATTTT. This translates into CASSLDGVGDTQYF.

The chain has TRBV9 and TRBJ2-6, with TRBD2 as a possible D gene (7 bases). The V end was cut by 0 bases, the J end by 3 bases, with 19 bases between. CDR1 SGDLS and CDR2 YYNGEE come from the germline V gene. The CDR3 length is 19 residues. The CDR3 bases are TGTGCCAGCAGCGTAGTCGATCAGGTGGGGGGGCTTGGGGCCAACGTCCTGACTTTC. Protein sequence: CASSVVDQVGGLGANVLTF. Looking up the rest from reference TRBV9 and TRBJ2-6 gives the full variable domain: DSGVTQTPKHLITATGQRVTLRCSPRSGDLSVYWYQQSLDQGLQFLIQYYNGEERAKGNILERFSAQQFPDLHSELNLSSLELGDSALYFCASSVVDQVGGLGANVLTFGAGSRLTVL.

J is TRBJ2-1 and V is TRBV9; 8 bases agree with TRBD1. The CDR3 loop spans 17 amino acids. V dropped 0 bases and J dropped 4; count of bases not matched to a gene: 9. Germline assignment: CDR1 SGDLS and CDR2 YYNGEE. CDR3 coding DNA: TGTGCCAGCAGCGTAGAGTCCCAGGGGGCGGAATACAATGAGCAGTTCTTC. This translates into CASSVESQGAEYNEQFF.

In its sample, this clone was seen a few times. V and J are TRBV28 and TRBJ2-7; D might be TRBD2 (5 bases). Trimming removed 6 bases at V and 2 bases at J, with 17 bases between. Germline assignment: CDR1 MDHEN and CDR2 SYDVKM. This CDR3 is 15 amino acids long. The chain's CDR3 is CASSRPRGRAYEQYF. CDR3 in DNA: TGTGCCAGCAGCCGACCGCGCGGGCGGGCCTACGAGCAGTACTTC.

The chain links TRBV28 to TRBJ1-2; TRBD1 matches 8 bases. From germline, CDR1 is MDHEN and CDR2 SYDVKM. This CDR3 is 16 amino acids long. With V trimmed by 5 bases and J by 3 bases, 11 bases remained unmatched. The CDR3 DNA reads TGTGCCAGCAGTCCCCGGGGAGCGACAGGGGACTATGGCTACACCTTC. Translation: CASSPRGATGDYGYTF.

The chain combines TRBV5-1 with TRBJ2-1, with TRBD2 matching over 8 bases. Trimming removed 0 bases from V and 4 bases from J; junction bases left unmatched: 3. The germline V gene has CDR1 SGHRS and CDR2 YFSETQ. The CDR3 consists of 15 residues. CDR3 sequence: CASSLESGGYNEQFF. As DNA, the CDR3 is TGCGCCAGCAGCTTGGAAAGCGGGGGATACAATGAGCAGTTCTTC.

This rearrangement joins TRBV11-2 to TRBJ2-1, with D perhaps matching TRBD2 (5 bases). V shed 5 bases and J shed 9 bases, with 17 bases lying between them. Per germline, CDR1 SGHAT and CDR2 FQNNGV. This CDR3 is 14 amino acids long. The CDR3 DNA is TGTGCCAGCAGCCCACTGGGTGGCGAGGGTGAGCAGTTCTTC. It encodes CASSPLGGEGEQFF.

This rearrangement joins TRBV19 to TRBJ2-2; D remains ambiguous. This CDR3 region has 15 residues. V shed 7 bases and J shed 6 bases, with 18 bases lying between them. Germline V CDR1 and CDR2: LNHDA, SQIVND (reference sequence). The CDR3 protein is CASTVGTGIAGELFF. The CDR3 nucleotides are TGTGCCAGTACCGTCGGTACGGGTATAGCCGGGGAGCTGTTTTTT.

This clone was observed a handful of times. J is TRBJ1-1 and V is TRBV7-9; 9 bases line up with TRBD1. The CDR3 is 15 residues long. Germline CDR1 and CDR2: SEHNR and FQNEAQ (reference sequence). The V segment lost 5 bases and the J segment 0 bases; nucleotides outside the gene matches: 4. DNA for the CDR3: TGTGCCAGCAGCCCTCGACAGGGGGTGAACACTGAAGCTTTCTTT. This gives the protein CASSPRQGVNTEAFF.

This chain joins TRBV3-1 (or the pseudogene TRBV3-2) and TRBJ1-2, with D tentatively TRBD1 (6 bases). V dropped 0 bases and J dropped 4 bases, with 9 bases sitting between them. This CDR3 contains 14 residues. The germline V gene has CDR1 LGHDT and CDR2 YNNKEL (reference sequence). The CDR3 protein is CASSQEPRGYGYTF. The CDR3 DNA reads TGTGCCAGCAGCCAAGAACCCAGGGGCTATGGCTACACCTTC.

This clone was detected only a few times. This chain links TRBV2 with TRBJ2-5, with TRBD2 identical over 7 bases. Looked up from germline, CDR1 is SNHLY and CDR2 is FYNNEI. The CDR3 runs to 15 residues. With 1 base clipped from V and 2 bases from J, the junction kept 4 bases outside the gene matches. The CDR3 spells CASSEGGRRQETQYF. The CDR3 DNA is TGTGCCAGCAGTGAAGGCGGGAGAAGACAAGAGACCCAGTACTTC. Filled out from reference TRBV2 and TRBJ2-5, the complete variable domain reads EPEVTQTPSHQVTQMGQEVILRCVPISNHLYFYWYRQILGQKVEFLVSFYNNEISEKSEIFDDQFSVERPDGSNFTLKIRSTKLEDSAMYFCASSEGGRRQETQYFGPGTRLLVL.

The chain couples TRBV2 to TRBJ2-1; maybe TRBD2 (5 bases). The CDR3 loop spans 16 amino acids. Between the trimmed V and J ends, which lost 2 bases and 7 bases, there was a span of 18 bases. Germline V gene sequence: CDR1 SNHLY, CDR2 FYNNEI. CDR3 DNA sequence: TGTGCCAGCAGTGAATTCCGCGGGCCAAGCGAGAATGAGCAGTTCTTC. Translated, it gives CASSEFRGPSENEQFF.

This clone was counted only a few times. The chain employs TRBV6-5 and TRBJ1-2; a weak D match, TRBD1 (6 bases). CDR1 and CDR2 from the germline V gene are MNHEY and SVGAGI. CDR3 length equals 13 residues. Trimming removed 8 bases at V and 4 bases at J, with 14 bases between. The CDR3 coding sequence is TGTGCCAGCGCCGGACAGCTTTTCTATGGCTACACCTTC. This translates into CASAGQLFYGYTF.

Here the CDR3 reads CASSIRLAEDTQYF. Here the CDR3 DNA reads TGTGCCAGTAGTATACGTCTAGCGGAAGATACGCAGTATTTT. The gene calls are TRBV19 and TRBJ2-3; 7 bases align to TRBD2. Germline assignment: CDR1 LNHDA and CDR2 SQIVND (reference sequence). The CDR3 has 14 amino acids. Trimming took 2 bases from V and 5 from J; bases not matched to a gene: 4.

The genes are TRBV7-9 and TRBJ2-3, with D hard to call. V lost 3 bases and J 3 bases, leaving 10 bases between the germline ends. Looked up from germline, CDR1 is SEHNR and CDR2 is FQNEAQ (reference sequence). CDR3 size: 14 residues. The CDR3 DNA sequence: TGTGCCAGCAGCTTGTCCCAGGTAACAGATACGCAGTATTTT. Its translation is CASSLSQVTDTQYF.

This clone was counted a few times. The rearrangement joins TRBV30 to TRBJ2-7; 7 bases are shared with TRBD2. J lost 7 bases, V lost 0 bases, and 9 bases had no gene match. The CDR3 spans 14 residues. CDR1 is GTSNPN and CDR2 is SVGIG in the germline V gene (reference sequence). The DNA for the CDR3 is TGTGCCTGGAGTGTATCTGGTCGTAGCGGGGAGCAGTACTTC. Translated, it gives CAWSVSGRSGEQYF.

Only one count was recorded for this clone. The chain combines TRBV2 with TRBJ2-3; 8 bases match TRBD2. This CDR3 has 16 amino acids. J lost 5 bases, V lost 7 bases, and 14 bases had no gene match. The germline CDR1 and CDR2 sequences are SNHLY and FYNNEI. DNA for the CDR3: TGTGCCAGCACTCCCACCGGGACTAGGTCCGAAGATACGCAGTATTTT. Translation gives CASTPTGTRSEDTQYF.

This chain joins TRBV10-2 and TRBJ2-2; 12 bases map to TRBD2. The CDR3 is 15 residues long. With 5 bases clipped from V and 6 bases from J, the junction kept 4 bases outside the gene matches. CDR1 and CDR2 (germline): WSHSY, SAAADI. DNA for the CDR3: TGCGCCAGCAGTAGACTAGCGGGAGACCCCGGGGAGCTGTTTTTT. This sequence encodes CASSRLAGDPGELFF.